Shown below are 28 T cell receptor beta chains from a single sample sequenced in a study of shared clonotypes between healthy human individuals. The assay was immunoSEQ multiplex PCR, and TCRdb's table has in-frame clones only and misses some. The repertoire holds 950,000 to 1,200,000 clones, 60% to 80% seen once, with 0.89% in the top ten. The sequenced material came from memory CD4+ T cells from PBMCs. Sample subset: CD45RA-negative fraction. Source of these receptors: a man aged 18 to 29 in good health. Some clones in this sample may be carry-over from other donors' samples.

In the case of this clone: The sample contains more than one DNA sequence encoding this CDR3. This chain uses TRBV7-3 with TRBJ2-1; D is perhaps TRBD1 (6 bases). Trimming removed 2 bases at V and 0 bases at J, with 8 bases between. The germline V gene encodes CDR1 SGHTA and CDR2 FQGTGA. This CDR3 spans 15 amino acids. The DNA for the CDR3 is TGTGCCAGCAGCTTAGGGGGCGGCTCCTACAATGAGCAGTTCTTC. It is translated as CASSLGGGSYNEQFF.

V gene TRBV4-3 combines with J gene TRBJ1-1; D ambiguous. CDR3 length: 14 amino acids. Germline-derived CDR1 and CDR2 are LGHNA and YSLEER. V lost 1 base and J 0 bases, leaving 6 bases between the germline ends. The DNA for the CDR3 is TGCGCCAGCAGCCAAGCCGGCGTGAACACTGAAGCTTTCTTT. Amino acids: CASSQAGVNTEAFF.

At least ten counts were recorded for this clone. This rearrangement joins TRBV7-3 to TRBJ2-7, with D tentatively TRBD2 (7 bases). The CDR3 runs to 16 residues. V was trimmed by 5 bases and J by 0 bases, leaving 17 bases between them. Looked up from germline, CDR1 is SGHTA and CDR2 is FQGTGA. The CDR3 here is CASSPRGGSSSYEQYF. For the CDR3, the DNA is TGTGCCAGCAGCCCAAGGGGGGGGTCAAGCTCCTACGAGCAGTACTTC.

The V gene is TRBV4-3, the J gene TRBJ2-7; 10 nucleotides match TRBD1. The length of the CDR3 is 14 residues. Germline V gives CDR1 LGHNA, CDR2 YSLEER. Losses at the gene ends were 4 bases for V and 2 bases for J; bases not matched to a gene: 2. CDR3 sequence (DNA): TGCGCCAGCAGCCTGGGACAGGGGACCTACGAGCAGTACTTC. It is translated as CASSLGQGTYEQYF.

This clone has a handful of counts. The chain joins TRBV2 to TRBJ1-5, with a weak D call TRBD1 (5 bases). Per the germline V gene, CDR1 is SNHLY and CDR2 is FYNNEI. Trimming took off 1 base at V and 2 bases at J, with 6 bases between the two ends. This CDR3 comprises 14 residues. CDR3 DNA sequence: TGTGCCAGCAGTGAAGGGGACCGCAATCAGCCCCAGCATTTT. This codes for CASSEGDRNQPQHF.

CDR3 loop: CASSWDRVRGELFF. In DNA form, the CDR3 reads TGTGCCAGCAGCTGGGACAGGGTCCGTGGGGAACTGTTTTTT. The rearrangement uses TRBV5-6 and TRBJ1-4, with TRBD1 matching 9 bases. The CDR3 consists of 14 residues. Germline CDR1 reads SGHDT; CDR2 reads YYEEEE. V lost 3 bases to trimming and J lost 12 bases; unmatched junction nucleotides: 9.

This clone was seen once. J is TRBJ2-1 and V is TRBV7-3, with 7 nucleotides matching TRBD2. The CDR3 is 16 amino acids. Germline CDR1 reads SGHTA; CDR2 reads FQGTGA. The V segment lost 4 bases and the J segment 2 bases; nucleotides outside the gene matches: 8. CDR3 nucleotide sequence: TGTGCCAGCAGCTCGAGGGCGGGAGCAGCCTACAATGAGCAGTTCTTC. Its protein product is CASSSRAGAAYNEQFF.

The rearrangement joins TRBV27 to TRBJ2-3, with D perhaps assigned TRBD1 or TRBD2 (5 bases each). V was clipped by 8 bases and J by 4 bases, with 25 bases between them. Germline V gene data show CDR1 as MNHEY and CDR2 as SMNVEV (reference sequence). This CDR3 contains 17 residues. The CDR3: CASAQRGSLGQADTQYF. CDR3 DNA sequence: TGTGCCAGCGCCCAGCGAGGGTCTTTGGGGCAGGCAGATACGCAGTATTTT.

The chain uses TRBV10-3 and TRBJ2-3, with D tentatively TRBD1 or TRBD2 (5 bases each). This CDR3 is built from 14 residues. V lost 6 bases and J 0 bases, leaving 10 bases between the germline ends. Germline V gene data show CDR1 as ENHRY and CDR2 as SYGVKD. CDR3 residues: CAISRDVSTDTQYF. In DNA form, the CDR3 reads TGTGCCATCAGCCGGGACGTTAGCACAGATACGCAGTATTTT.

The chain joins TRBV5-1 to TRBJ1-4, with D unresolved. Germline V gene lookup returns CDR1 SGHRS and CDR2 YFSETQ. This CDR3 region has 14 residues. Trimming shortened V by 5 bases and J by 0 bases, and 8 bases separated the two germline ends. For the CDR3, the DNA is TGCGCCAGCAGATGGGATCCAACTAATGAAAAACTGTTTTTT. Amino acid sequence: CASRWDPTNEKLFF. Looking up the rest from reference TRBV5-1 and TRBJ1-4 gives the full variable domain: KAGVTQTPRYLIKTRGQQVTLSCSPISGHRSVSWYQQTPGQGLQFLFEYFSETQRNKGNFPGRFSGRQFSNSRSEMNVSTLELGDSALYLCASRWDPTNEKLFFGSGTQLSVL.

This clone has a handful of counts. In DNA, the CDR3 is TGTGCCAGCAGCTTGGCCTGGCTAGCGGGAATCAGAACAGATACGCAGTATTTT. It specifies CASSLAWLAGIRTDTQYF. V usage is TRBV5-6 and J usage is TRBJ2-3; 9 nucleotides line up with TRBD2. The CDR3 has 18 residues. The ends lost 0 bases at V and 3 bases at J; junction bases unmatched: 11. Germline lookup yields CDR1 SGHDT and CDR2 YYEEEE.

The gene calls are TRBV7-8 and TRBJ2-7, with D tentatively TRBD1 or TRBD2 (5 bases each). The CDR3 runs to 15 residues. The germline V gene encodes CDR1 SGHVS and CDR2 FQNEAQ. Trimming removed 1 base from V and 0 bases from J, with 10 bases in between. The CDR3 region has the DNA TGTGCCAGCAGCTTAGATGGGACCTCCTCCTACGAGCAGTACTTC. It encodes CASSLDGTSSYEQYF. The whole variable domain, filled in from reference TRBV7-8 and TRBJ2-7, reads GAGVSQSPRYKVAKRGQDVALRCDPISGHVSLFWYQQALGQGPEFLTYFQNEAQLDKSGLPSDRFFAERPEGSVSTLKIQRTQQEDSAVYLCASSLDGTSSYEQYFGPGTRLTVT.

The chain employs TRBV2 and TRBJ1-4; D ambiguous. The CDR3 is 15 residues long. Germline V gene lookup returns CDR1 SNHLY and CDR2 FYNNEI. Trimming took 4 bases from V and 6 from J, leaving 15 bases between them. Here the CDR3 reads CASSGLGMHHEKLFF. The DNA of the CDR3 is TGTGCCAGCAGTGGGCTGGGGATGCATCATGAAAAACTGTTTTTT.

V is TRBV28 and J is TRBJ1-2; D not certain. The germline CDR1 and CDR2 sequences are MDHEN and SYDVKM. V shed 5 bases and J shed 0 bases, with 13 bases lying between them. The CDR3 is 15 residues long. The CDR3 loop reads CASSLDLQANYGYTF. In DNA form, the CDR3 reads TGTGCCAGCAGTCTGGACCTTCAAGCTAACTATGGCTACACCTTC.

V and J are TRBV27 and TRBJ2-4, with D tentatively TRBD1 (5 bases). The CDR3 contains 16 residues. Germline V gene data show CDR1 as MNHEY and CDR2 as SMNVEV (reference sequence). V was shortened by 6 bases and J by 6 bases, with 21 bases between the two germline ends. CDR3 DNA: TGTGCCAGCAGCTCTCTCAGGGTTCCCCGTGGAAACATTCAGTACTTC. This translates into CASSSLRVPRGNIQYF.

This clone has just a few counts. The CDR3 spells CASSWGTANSQETQYF. CDR3 DNA: TGCGCCAGCAGCTGGGGGACAGCGAACTCCCAAGAGACCCAGTACTTC. This rearrangement joins TRBV5-1 to TRBJ2-5; the match to TRBD1 covers 7 bases. The CDR3 length is 16 residues. The V and J ends lost 3 bases and 1 base, in that order; junction bases with no gene match: 9. Per the germline V gene, CDR1 is SGHRS and CDR2 is YFSETQ.

This clone appeared a few times. V gene TRBV5-8 combines with J gene TRBJ1-5, with D perhaps matching TRBD1 (6 bases). This CDR3 is built from 16 residues. Germline V CDR1 and CDR2: SGHTS, YDEGEE. Trimming left V 4 bases short and J 5 bases short, with 19 bases between. CDR3 protein: CASSDGVGTSHQPQHF. Here the CDR3 DNA reads TGTGCCAGCAGCGATGGGGTGGGGACATCACATCAGCCCCAGCATTTT.

V is TRBV5-4 and J is TRBJ2-3; no clear D. The V and J ends lost 0 bases and 2 bases respectively, with 7 bases between them. The CDR3 runs to 14 residues. From germline, CDR1 is SGHNT and CDR2 YYREEE (reference sequence). The CDR3 protein is CASSLGPNTDTQYF. Written as DNA, the CDR3 is TGTGCCAGCAGCTTGGGACCGAACACAGATACGCAGTATTTT.

V usage is TRBV7-8 and J usage is TRBJ2-7; 7 positions match TRBD1. V gave up 5 bases and J gave up 2 bases; unmatched junction bases: 6. Germline V gene lookup returns CDR1 SGHVS and CDR2 FQNEAQ. The CDR3 runs to 14 residues. The CDR3 protein is CASSRDRDTYEQYF. In DNA, the CDR3 is TGTGCCAGCAGCCGAGACAGGGACACCTACGAGCAGTACTTC.

The genes are TRBV4-3 and TRBJ2-5; TRBD1 is a possible D gene (5 bases). The V gene's germline CDR1 is LGHNA and CDR2 YSLEER. The V and J ends lost 3 bases and 5 bases respectively, with 19 bases between them. This CDR3 is 16 amino acids long. The CDR3 nucleotides read TGCGCCAGCAGCCATGGGTACCGAAGGGGTGAGGAGACCCAGTACTTC. It specifies CASSHGYRRGEETQYF.

The chain employs TRBV7-7 and TRBJ2-2; no clear D. CDR1 SSHAT and CDR2 FNYEAQ come from the germline V gene (reference sequence). The CDR3 runs to 15 residues. V lost 2 bases to trimming and J lost 1 base, with 8 bases between them. The CDR3 protein is CASSLYVGNTGELFF. In nucleotides, the CDR3 is TGTGCCAGCAGCTTATACGTGGGGAACACCGGGGAGCTGTTTTTT.

This chain connects TRBV28 to TRBJ1-1; D is ambiguous. Germline V lookup: CDR1 MDHEN, CDR2 SYDVKM. There are 14 residues in the CDR3. The V end was cut by 7 bases, the J end by 1 base, with 13 bases between. The CDR3 loop reads CASKGSNGNTEAFF. CDR3 in DNA: TGTGCCAGCAAAGGTTCGAACGGGAACACTGAAGCTTTCTTT.

The chain combines TRBV18 with TRBJ2-3; D not resolved. The ends were cut back, 2 bases at V and 1 base at J, with 7 bases in the middle. Germline CDR1 is KGHSH and CDR2 is LQKENI. The CDR3 runs to 14 residues. In DNA form, the CDR3 reads TGTGCCAGCTCACCAGGGTACCGCACAGATACGCAGTATTTT. Its protein is CASSPGYRTDTQYF.

The chain links TRBV10-3 to TRBJ2-7; possibly TRBD1 for D (7 bases). Trimming removed 5 bases at V and 3 bases at J, with 11 bases between. Germline V gene sequence: CDR1 ENHRY, CDR2 SYGVKD. The CDR3 has 13 residues. Here the CDR3 reads CAISQGGGYEQYF. The CDR3 nucleotides read TGTGCCATCAGTCAGGGGGGCGGCTACGAGCAGTACTTC.

As for this clone: This likely came from a read error, as a far larger clone is one base away. V is TRBV29-1 and J is TRBJ1-1; maybe TRBD1 (5 bases). V lost 4 bases and J 1 base, leaving 13 bases between the germline ends. The V gene's germline CDR1 is SQVTM and CDR2 ANQGSEA. This CDR3 is 14 amino acids long. The CDR3 DNA follows: TGCAGCGTTGCCTACGGGGCGTCGAACACTGAAGCTTTCTTT. As protein: CSVAYGASNTEAFF.

This clone was counted between two and nine times. The chain joins TRBV7-8 to TRBJ2-5, with D perhaps TRBD1 (5 bases). In germline, CDR1 is SGHVS, CDR2 FQNEAQ. Trimming stripped 1 base from V and 6 bases from J, with 12 bases between. The CDR3 consists of 14 residues. The CDR3: CASSLGGALKTQYF. CDR3 nucleotide sequence: TGTGCCAGCAGCTTAGGGGGCGCTTTAAAGACCCAGTACTTC.

In its sample, this clone was seen a few times. Different DNA sequences within this sample yield the same CDR3. V is TRBV7-9 and J is TRBJ1-2; 7 bases line up with TRBD1. The J segment lost 4 bases and the V segment lost 4 bases, leaving 3 bases of the junction unmatched. Looked up from germline, CDR1 is SEHNR and CDR2 is FQNEAQ (reference sequence). The CDR3 loop spans 13 amino acids. The CDR3 bases are TGTGCCAGCAGCTACGGGACAGCCTATGGCTACACCTTC. As protein: CASSYGTAYGYTF.

V gene TRBV14 combines with J gene TRBJ1-4; D perhaps matches TRBD1 (5 bases). CDR1 SGHDN and CDR2 FVKESK come from the germline V gene. Trimming stripped 3 bases from V and 8 bases from J, with 16 bases between. This CDR3 region has 15 residues. The CDR3 loop reads CASSQTIGAAEKLFF. The DNA of the CDR3 is TGTGCCAGCAGCCAGACCATAGGGGCGGCGGAAAAACTGTTTTTT.